The 13 T cell receptor beta chains given below trace back to one sample, sequenced in a study of cytomegalovirus exposure and HLA in healthy donors. Vbeta (60) and Jbeta (13) primers were used in the PCR. TCRdb's copy holds only in-frame clones and misses some; the assay was immunoSEQ multiplex PCR. The data contain approximately 190,000 clones, more than 65% of them seen just once; the ten biggest clones take up approximately 3.8%. The sequenced sample was PBMCs. Source of these receptors: a man aged 45-65 years in good health and CMV-seronegative.

The rearrangement joins TRBV6-5 to TRBJ1-1; D is unclear. Germline assignment: CDR1 MNHEY and CDR2 SVGAGI. Trimming stripped 2 bases from V and 0 bases from J, with 4 bases between. CDR3 size: 13 residues. The CDR3 DNA is TGTGCCAGCAGTTACGACATGAACACTGAAGCTTTCTTT. This sequence encodes CASSYDMNTEAFF.

The chain uses TRBV30 and TRBJ2-6; D might be TRBD1 (6 bases). CDR1 and CDR2 from the germline V gene are GTSNPN and SVGIG (reference sequence). The CDR3 is made up of 14 amino acids. Trimming stripped 5 bases from V and 5 bases from J, with 13 bases between. The CDR3 bases are TGTGCCTGGCTTAACAGGGTTTGGGCCAACGTCCTGACTTTC. It yields the protein CAWLNRVWANVLTF.

V is TRBV7-8 and J is TRBJ2-1, with 13 positions matching TRBD2. The CDR3 totals 17 residues. Trimming at V came to 5 bases and at J to 3 bases, leaving 7 bases not matched to a gene. CDR1 and CDR2 (germline): SGHVS, FQNEAQ. CDR3 protein: CASSKLAGGPDYNEQFF. As DNA, the CDR3 is TGTGCCAGCAGCAAACTAGCGGGGGGGCCGGACTACAATGAGCAGTTCTTC.

The chain couples TRBV5-6 to TRBJ1-1; D is ambiguous. CDR1 SGHDT and CDR2 YYEEEE come from the germline V gene. V gave up 5 bases and J gave up 1 base, with 12 bases separating them. CDR3 length: 14 amino acids. CDR3 sequence: CASRADVRNTEAFF. The CDR3, as DNA: TGTGCCAGCAGAGCGGACGTGAGGAACACTGAAGCTTTCTTT.

This clone was seen more than once but under ten times. The chain is built from TRBV19 and TRBJ2-3; 10 positions agree with TRBD1. After removal of 7 bases from V and 2 bases from J, the junction contained 9 bases not matched to a gene. Germline CDR1 reads LNHDA; CDR2 reads SQIVND (reference sequence). The length of the CDR3 is 16 residues. CDR3 protein: CASTPGTGAYTDTQYF. CDR3 nucleotide sequence: TGTGCCAGTACACCCGGGACAGGGGCATACACAGATACGCAGTATTTT.

The chain joins TRBV12-5 to TRBJ1-4; the match to TRBD1 covers 9 bases. The CDR3 is 17 amino acids. V gave up 2 bases and J gave up 3 bases; unmatched junction bases: 7. Germline CDR1 LGHNT, CDR2 FRNRAP. The CDR3 loop is CASGLTGTGLANEKLFF. The CDR3 region has the DNA TGTGCTAGTGGTTTGACCGGGACAGGGTTGGCTAATGAAAAACTGTTTTTT.

The chain is built from TRBV25-1 and TRBJ1-1, with a tentative D call TRBD1 (6 bases). The V end lost 2 bases, the J end lost 6 bases, and 10 bases lay between the germline ends. The V gene's germline CDR1 is MGHDK and CDR2 SYGVNS. This CDR3 has 13 residues. The CDR3 reads CASSETGLPEAFF. The CDR3 bases are TGTGCCAGCAGTGAAACAGGGCTGCCTGAAGCTTTCTTT.

This clone has just one count. V and J are TRBV6-5 and TRBJ1-5; D is perhaps TRBD1 (6 bases). The CDR3 covers 15 residues. The germline V gene encodes CDR1 MNHEY and CDR2 SVGAGI. V was shortened by 5 bases and J by 0 bases, with 11 bases between the two germline ends. Here the CDR3 DNA reads TGTGCCAGCAGTCCCGGGACAAATAGCAATCAGCCCCAGCATTTT. Amino acids: CASSPGTNSNQPQHF.

This clone has just a few counts. The CDR3 region has the DNA TGTGCCATCAGCCCACAGGGAAACACTGAAGCTTTCTTT. This gives the protein CAISPQGNTEAFF. V is TRBV10-3 and J is TRBJ1-1; a weak D match, TRBD1 (6 bases). The V gene lost 6 bases and the J gene lost 2 bases, with 10 bases spanning the gap. This CDR3 has 13 residues. Germline loops: CDR1 ENHRY, CDR2 SYGVKD.

The chain combines TRBV30 with TRBJ1-1; 8 bases are a match to TRBD1. CDR1 and CDR2 from the germline V gene are GTSNPN and SVGIG (reference sequence). The V segment lost 5 bases and the J segment 4 bases; nucleotides outside the gene matches: 3. The CDR3 totals 12 residues. DNA for the CDR3: TGTGCCTGGGAACAGGGGGGCACTGAAGCTTTCTTT. Amino acid sequence: CAWEQGGTEAFF.

This chain joins TRBV6-5 and TRBJ1-2; TRBD1 matches 9 bases. CDR1 is MNHEY and CDR2 is SVGAGI in the germline V gene. V dropped 6 bases and J dropped 12; count of bases not matched to a gene: 11. The CDR3 is made up of 13 amino acids. CDR3: CASSNRDREEHTF. CDR3 coding DNA: TGTGCCAGCAGCAACCGGGACAGGGAGGAGCACACCTTC.

V gene TRBV10-1 combines with J gene TRBJ1-5; 7 nucleotides match TRBD1. The J segment lost 7 bases and the V segment lost 2 bases, leaving 5 bases of the junction unmatched. The CDR3 length is 14 residues. CDR1 and CDR2 (germline): WNHNN, SYGVQD (reference sequence). CDR3 sequence (DNA): TGCGCCAGCAGTGAGAAAGGGGGCAGGCAGCCCCAGCATTTT. It yields the protein CASSEKGGRQPQHF.

This clone has only one observation. This rearrangement joins TRBV7-2 to TRBJ2-1; D uncertain. The ends were cut back, 3 bases at V and 2 bases at J, with 2 bases in the middle. Per the germline V gene, CDR1 is SGHTA and CDR2 is FQGNSA. The CDR3 length is 12 residues. The CDR3 region has the DNA TGTGCCAGCAGCTTCGCCTACAATGAGCAGTTCTTC. Translating it yields CASSFAYNEQFF.